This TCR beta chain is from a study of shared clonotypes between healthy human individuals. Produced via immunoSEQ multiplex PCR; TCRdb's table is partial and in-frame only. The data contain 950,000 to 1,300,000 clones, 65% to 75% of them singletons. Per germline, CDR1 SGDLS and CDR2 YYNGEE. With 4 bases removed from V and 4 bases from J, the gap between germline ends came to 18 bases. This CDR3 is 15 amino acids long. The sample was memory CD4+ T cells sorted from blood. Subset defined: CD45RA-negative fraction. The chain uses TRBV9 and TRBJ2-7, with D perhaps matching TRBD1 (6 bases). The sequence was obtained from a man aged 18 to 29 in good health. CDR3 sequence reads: CASSPRYRDNYEQYF. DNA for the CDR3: TGTGCCAGCAGCCCACGTTACCGGGACAATTACGAGCAGTACTTC.